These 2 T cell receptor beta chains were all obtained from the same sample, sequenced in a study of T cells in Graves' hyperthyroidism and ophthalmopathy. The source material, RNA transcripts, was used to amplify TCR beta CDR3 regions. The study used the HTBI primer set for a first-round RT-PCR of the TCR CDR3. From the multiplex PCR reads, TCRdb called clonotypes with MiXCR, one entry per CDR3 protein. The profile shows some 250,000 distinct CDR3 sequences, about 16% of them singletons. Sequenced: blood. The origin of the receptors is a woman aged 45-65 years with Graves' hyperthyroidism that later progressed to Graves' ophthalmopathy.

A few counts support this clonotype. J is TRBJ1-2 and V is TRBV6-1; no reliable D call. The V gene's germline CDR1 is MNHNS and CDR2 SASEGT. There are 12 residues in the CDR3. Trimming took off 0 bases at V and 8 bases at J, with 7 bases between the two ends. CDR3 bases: TGTGCCAGCAGTGAAGCGCTTTCGGGCTACACCTTC. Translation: CASSEALSGYTF.

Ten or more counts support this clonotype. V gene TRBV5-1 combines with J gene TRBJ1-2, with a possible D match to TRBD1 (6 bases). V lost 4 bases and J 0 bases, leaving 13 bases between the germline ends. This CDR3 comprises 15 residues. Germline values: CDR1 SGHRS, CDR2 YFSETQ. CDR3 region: CASSTGQITNYGYTF. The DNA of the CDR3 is TGCGCCAGCAGCACCGGACAGATTACTAACTATGGCTACACCTTC.